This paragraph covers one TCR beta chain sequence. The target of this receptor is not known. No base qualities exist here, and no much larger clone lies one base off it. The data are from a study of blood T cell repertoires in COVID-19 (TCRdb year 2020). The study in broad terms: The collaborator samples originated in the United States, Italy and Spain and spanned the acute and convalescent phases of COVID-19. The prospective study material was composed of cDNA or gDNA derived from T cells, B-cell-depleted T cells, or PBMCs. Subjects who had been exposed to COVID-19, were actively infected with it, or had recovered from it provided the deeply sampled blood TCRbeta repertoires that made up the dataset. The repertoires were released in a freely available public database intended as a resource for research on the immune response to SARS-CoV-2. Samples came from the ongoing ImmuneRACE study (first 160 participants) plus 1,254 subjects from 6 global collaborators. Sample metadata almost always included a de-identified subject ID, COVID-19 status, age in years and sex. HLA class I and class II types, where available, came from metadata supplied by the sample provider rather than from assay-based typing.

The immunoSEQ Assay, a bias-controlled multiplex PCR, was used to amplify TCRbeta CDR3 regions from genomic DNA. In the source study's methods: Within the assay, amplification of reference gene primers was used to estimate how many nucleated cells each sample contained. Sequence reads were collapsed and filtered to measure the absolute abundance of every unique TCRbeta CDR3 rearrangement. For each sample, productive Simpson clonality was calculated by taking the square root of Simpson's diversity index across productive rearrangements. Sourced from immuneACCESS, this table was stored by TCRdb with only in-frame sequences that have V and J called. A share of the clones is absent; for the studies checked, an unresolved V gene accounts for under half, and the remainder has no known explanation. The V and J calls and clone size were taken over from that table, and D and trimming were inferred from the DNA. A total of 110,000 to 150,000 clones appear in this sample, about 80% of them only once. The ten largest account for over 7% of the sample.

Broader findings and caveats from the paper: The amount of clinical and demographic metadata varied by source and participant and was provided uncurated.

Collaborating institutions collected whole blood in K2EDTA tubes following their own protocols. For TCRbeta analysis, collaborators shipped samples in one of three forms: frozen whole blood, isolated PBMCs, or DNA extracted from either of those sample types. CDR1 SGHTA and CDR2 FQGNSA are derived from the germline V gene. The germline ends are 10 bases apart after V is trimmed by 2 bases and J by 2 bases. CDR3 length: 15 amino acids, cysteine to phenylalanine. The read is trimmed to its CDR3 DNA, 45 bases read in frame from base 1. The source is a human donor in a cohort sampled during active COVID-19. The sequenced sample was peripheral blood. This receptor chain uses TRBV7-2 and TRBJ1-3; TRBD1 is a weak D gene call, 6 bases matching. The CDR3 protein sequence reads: CASSLSGATGNTIYF. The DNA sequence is TGTGCCAGCAGCTTATCAGGGGCCACTGGAAACACCATATATTTT.